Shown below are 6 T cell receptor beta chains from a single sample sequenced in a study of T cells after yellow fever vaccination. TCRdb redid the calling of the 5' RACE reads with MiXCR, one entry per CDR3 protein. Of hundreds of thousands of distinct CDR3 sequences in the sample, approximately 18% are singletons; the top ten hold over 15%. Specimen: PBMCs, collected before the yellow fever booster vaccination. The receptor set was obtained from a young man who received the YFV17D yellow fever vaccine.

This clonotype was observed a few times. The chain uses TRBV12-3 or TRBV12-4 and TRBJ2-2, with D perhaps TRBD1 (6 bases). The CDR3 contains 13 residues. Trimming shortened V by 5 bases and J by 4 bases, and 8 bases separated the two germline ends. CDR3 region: CASSLDSTGELFF. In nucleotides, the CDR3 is TGTGCCAGCAGTCTGGACAGCACCGGGGAGCTGTTTTTT.

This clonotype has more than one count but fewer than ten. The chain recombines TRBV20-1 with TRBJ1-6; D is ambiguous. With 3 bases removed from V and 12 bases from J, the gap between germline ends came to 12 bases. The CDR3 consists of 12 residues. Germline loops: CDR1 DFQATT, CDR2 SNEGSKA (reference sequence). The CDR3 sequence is CSASGPPGPLHF. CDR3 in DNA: TGCAGTGCTAGTGGGCCCCCCGGACCCCTCCACTTT.

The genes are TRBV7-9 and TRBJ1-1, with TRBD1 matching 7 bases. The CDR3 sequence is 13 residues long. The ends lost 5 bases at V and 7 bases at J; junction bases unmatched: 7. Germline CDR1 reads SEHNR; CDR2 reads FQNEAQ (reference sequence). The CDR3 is CASSPTGWGEAFF. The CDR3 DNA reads TGTGCCAGCAGCCCGACAGGGTGGGGTGAAGCTTTCTTT.

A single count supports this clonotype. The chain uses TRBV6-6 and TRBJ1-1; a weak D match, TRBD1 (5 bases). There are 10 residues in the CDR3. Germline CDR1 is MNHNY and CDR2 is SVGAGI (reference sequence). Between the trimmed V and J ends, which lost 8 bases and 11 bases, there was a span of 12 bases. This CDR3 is CASEGWGAFF. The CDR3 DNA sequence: TGTGCCAGCGAGGGTTGGGGGGCTTTCTTT.

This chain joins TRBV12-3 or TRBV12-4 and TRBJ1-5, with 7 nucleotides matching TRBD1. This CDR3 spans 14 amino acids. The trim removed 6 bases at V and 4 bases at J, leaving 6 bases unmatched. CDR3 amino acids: CASRRGQPNQPQHF. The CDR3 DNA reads TGTGCCAGCAGACGGGGACAGCCTAATCAGCCCCAGCATTTT.

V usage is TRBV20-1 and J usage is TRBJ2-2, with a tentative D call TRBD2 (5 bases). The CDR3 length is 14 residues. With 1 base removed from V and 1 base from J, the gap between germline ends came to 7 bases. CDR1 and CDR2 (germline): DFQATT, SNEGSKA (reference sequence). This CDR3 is CSARAGMNTGELFF. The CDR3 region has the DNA TGCAGTGCTAGAGCCGGGATGAACACCGGGGAGCTGTTTTTT.